Following are 29 T cell receptor beta chains from one sample sequenced in a study. TCRdb analysed the 5' RACE reads with MiXCR anew, one entry per CDR3 protein. The table shows about 40,000 distinct CDR3 sequences, with under 20% occurring only once. The sequenced sample consisted of naive CD4+ T cells sorted from a lymph node. This sample's subset: naive CD4+ T cells, CD4+CD45RA+CD25-. The receptors originated from a female donor with breast cancer.

This clonotype showed up many times. The genes are TRBV20-1 and TRBJ1-6; D gene unclear. This CDR3 has 14 residues. The V gene's germline CDR1 is DFQATT and CDR2 SNEGSKA (reference sequence). With 3 bases removed from V and 0 bases from J, the gap between germline ends came to 6 bases. CDR3 residues: CSARESSYNSPLHF. The DNA of the CDR3 is TGCAGTGCTAGGGAGAGCTCCTATAATTCACCCCTCCACTTT.

This clonotype was recorded a few times. The chain joins TRBV5-1 to TRBJ1-4; maybe TRBD1 (6 bases). CDR3 length: 13 amino acids. Germline V gene data show CDR1 as SGHRS and CDR2 as YFSETQ. Trimming stripped 4 bases from V and 6 bases from J, with 10 bases between. The CDR3 nucleotides are TGCGCCAGCAGCGGGACAACCTATGAAAAACTGTTTTTT. Translated: CASSGTTYEKLFF. Complete variable domain (other parts from reference TRBV5-1 and TRBJ1-4): KAGVTQTPRYLIKTRGQQVTLSCSPISGHRSVSWYQQTPGQGLQFLFEYFSETQRNKGNFPGRFSGRQFSNSRSEMNVSTLELGDSALYLCASSGTTYEKLFFGSGTQLSVL.

This sequence joins TRBV6-5 and TRBJ2-1; D not resolved. Trimming stripped 4 bases from V and 10 bases from J, with 8 bases between. This CDR3 has 11 residues. Germline CDR1 is MNHEY and CDR2 is SVGAGI. The CDR3 coding sequence is TGTGCCAGCAGTTTCCGAGCGGAGCAGTTCTTC. Translating gives CASSFRAEQFF.

Points on this clonotype: A read error is likely, as this CDR3 ends without the conserved phenylalanine or tryptophan. This rearrangement joins TRBV20-1 to TRBJ2-5; 8 bases map to TRBD2. The trim removed 6 bases at V and 1 base at J, leaving 4 bases unmatched. Germline CDR1 is DFQATT and CDR2 is SNEGSKA (reference sequence). The CDR3 has 13 amino acids. CDR3: CSAERGTQETQYL. The CDR3 region has the DNA TGCAGTGCCGAGCGGGGGACCCAAGAGACCCAGTACCTC.

This clonotype appeared a few times. This rearrangement joins TRBV5-1 to TRBJ2-3, with TRBD2 matching over 9 bases. In germline, CDR1 is SGHRS, CDR2 YFSETQ. This CDR3 has 16 residues. V lost 4 bases and J lost 4; bases outside the gene matches: 10. In DNA form, the CDR3 reads TGCGCCAGCAGCACCGGGACTAGCCCCGCCGCAGATACGCAGTATTTT. Amino acid sequence: CASSTGTSPAADTQYF.

This clonotype was seen many times. The V and J genes are TRBV28 and TRBJ1-2, with D perhaps TRBD1 (6 bases). CDR3 size: 13 residues. V was cut by 7 bases and J by 7 bases, with 16 bases left in between. Germline V gene lookup returns CDR1 MDHEN and CDR2 SYDVKM. The CDR3 is CASTANRAGGYTF. The CDR3 DNA reads as TGTGCCAGCACCGCAAACAGGGCTGGTGGCTACACCTTC.

The V gene is TRBV7-9, the J gene TRBJ1-2; D may be TRBD1 (6 bases). Germline values: CDR1 SEHNR, CDR2 FQNEAQ (reference sequence). The CDR3 loop spans 13 amino acids. Trimming removed 1 base from V and 7 bases from J, with 10 bases in between. CDR3 coding DNA: TGTGCCAGCAGCTTAGTCAGGGGTAGTGGCTACACCTTC. It translates to CASSLVRGSGYTF.

In nucleotides, the CDR3 is TGTGCCAGCAGCTCCCCTAGGGGACACCATTACGAGCAGTACTTC. Its translation is CASSSPRGHHYEQYF. V gene TRBV6-1 combines with J gene TRBJ2-7; D perhaps matches TRBD1 (6 bases). This CDR3 is built from 15 residues. Germline V gene data show CDR1 as MNHNS and CDR2 as SASEGT. Trimming took 6 bases from V and 4 from J, leaving 19 bases between them.

The genes are TRBV5-4 and TRBJ2-5; no reliable D call. V was pared by 2 bases and J by 3 bases, with 8 bases between. Germline-derived CDR1 and CDR2 are SGHNT and YYREEE (reference sequence). The CDR3 covers 13 residues. DNA for the CDR3: TGTGCCAGCAGCTTAGATCGAGAAGAGACCCAGTACTTC. It encodes CASSLDREETQYF.

Regarding this clonotype: A read error is possible here, since a much larger clone lies one base away. In nucleotides, the CDR3 is TGCAACGTTGAACAGGGTTACATGTTCTTC. This encodes CNVEQGYMFF. The rearrangement joins TRBV29-1 to TRBJ2-1, with a tentative D call TRBD1 (6 bases). CDR1 and CDR2 from the germline V gene are SQVTM and ANQGSEA. The CDR3 length is 10 residues.

In this sample, this clonotype turned up a few times. The rearrangement joins TRBV6-6 to TRBJ2-5; no firm D call. This CDR3 is built from 17 residues. Germline-derived CDR1 and CDR2 are MNHNY and SVGAGI (reference sequence). V lost 0 bases and J lost 2, with 16 bases in between. This CDR3 is CASSYSEAFLEQETQYF. As DNA, the CDR3 is TGTGCCAGCAGTTACTCAGAGGCTTTCCTTGAACAAGAGACCCAGTACTTC.

Ten or more counts support this clonotype. The chain recombines TRBV4-3 with TRBJ1-2; TRBD1 is a possible D gene (5 bases). Between the trimmed V and J ends, which lost 0 bases and 6 bases, there was a span of 8 bases. The CDR3 length is 13 residues. CDR1 and CDR2 (germline): LGHNA, YSLEER. CDR3 amino acids: CASSQDWGDGYTF. The CDR3 nucleotides are TGCGCCAGCAGCCAAGATTGGGGGGATGGCTACACCTTC.

V is TRBV11-2 and J is TRBJ2-1; 11 bases align to TRBD2. Germline V gene sequence: CDR1 SGHAT, CDR2 FQNNGV. This CDR3 has 16 amino acids. With 2 bases clipped from V and 7 bases from J, the junction kept 7 bases outside the gene matches. The DNA for the CDR3 is TGTGCCAGCAGCTTATACTTAGCGGGGGGGCAGAATGAGCAGTTCTTC. This sequence encodes CASSLYLAGGQNEQFF.

Many counts were recorded for this clonotype. CDR3 amino acids: CSAGLSGFSTDTQYF. CDR3 sequence (DNA): TGCAGTGCTGGGCTTAGCGGGTTTAGCACAGATACGCAGTATTTT. The chain employs TRBV20-1 and TRBJ2-3; 7 bases fit TRBD2. The CDR3 has 15 amino acids. CDR1 DFQATT and CDR2 SNEGSKA come from the germline V gene (reference sequence). V trimming: 5 bases; J trimming: 0 bases; junction bases outside the gene matches: 8.

As to this clonotype: Given a much more abundant clone one base away, this may be a read error. The chain recombines TRBV6-5 with TRBJ1-3; 10 bases match TRBD1. Germline CDR1 is MNHEY and CDR2 is SVGAGI. The ends lost 2 bases at V and 9 bases at J; junction bases unmatched: 10. This CDR3 spans 16 amino acids. CDR3 amino acids: CASSYGRQGARSTIYF. The CDR3 DNA is TGTGCCAGCAGTTACGGGAGACAGGGGGCTAGGAGCACCATATATTTT.

This clonotype was found many times. The rearrangement uses TRBV6-5 and TRBJ1-1, with unresolved D. This CDR3 is 15 amino acids long. V lost 2 bases and J 5 bases, leaving 15 bases between the germline ends. The germline V gene encodes CDR1 MNHEY and CDR2 SVGAGI. As DNA, the CDR3 is TGTGCCAGCAGTTACCCCCCAGGACGCAGGACTGAAGCTTTCTTT. The encoded protein is CASSYPPGRRTEAFF.

The rearrangement uses TRBV7-3 and TRBJ2-1, with 10 bases fitting TRBD2. The germline gives CDR1 SGHTA, CDR2 FQGTGA. V was pared by 4 bases and J by 1 base, with 13 bases of the junction left unmatched. The CDR3 is 19 amino acids. In DNA, the CDR3 is TGTGCCAGCAGCTCCAAGAGGACTAGCGGAACTTGGTCCTACAATGAGCAGTTCTTC. It yields the protein CASSSKRTSGTWSYNEQFF.

This clonotype was picked up many times. The rearrangement links TRBV5-1 to TRBJ1-2; maybe TRBD1 (5 bases). The germline V and J ends were trimmed by 4 bases and 4 bases, with 17 bases remaining between them. Germline values: CDR1 SGHRS, CDR2 YFSETQ. There are 15 residues in the CDR3. The CDR3 is CASSGTGLLSYGYTF. The CDR3 nucleotides are TGCGCCAGCAGCGGTACGGGACTCCTGAGCTATGGCTACACCTTC.

In this sample, this clonotype turned up many times. This chain joins TRBV6-1 and TRBJ1-5; 8 nucleotides agree with TRBD1. Trimming took 7 bases from V and 0 from J; bases not matched to a gene: 2. The CDR3 has 14 residues. Germline values: CDR1 MNHNS, CDR2 SASEGT. The CDR3 sequence is CASTDRGSNQPQHF. In DNA form, the CDR3 reads TGTGCCAGCACTGACAGGGGTAGCAATCAGCCCCAGCATTTT.

For this clonotype: This may be a read error: a much more frequent sequence differs by one nucleotide. The chain links TRBV4-1 to TRBJ1-1; D may be TRBD1 (6 bases). This CDR3 is built from 17 residues. The germline gives CDR1 MGHRA, CDR2 YSYEKL. Trimming cost V 8 bases and J 1 base, with 23 bases left between them. CDR3 residues: CASGLIDGGRANTEAFF. The CDR3 DNA sequence: TGCGCCAGCGGCCTGATCGACGGGGGGCGCGCGAACACTGAAGCTTTCTTT.

This chain links TRBV7-6 with TRBJ2-5; possible D gene TRBD2, 6 bases. The V gene lost 5 bases and the J gene lost 2 bases, with 9 bases spanning the gap. Germline V gene sequence: CDR1 SGHVS, CDR2 FNYEAQ. The CDR3 spans 13 residues. Written as DNA, the CDR3 is TGTGCCAGCAGCCCCGGGACTCAAGAGACCCAGTACTTC. Translating gives CASSPGTQETQYF.

The J gene is TRBJ2-3, the V gene TRBV6-5, with D possibly being TRBD1 or TRBD2 (6 bases each). V lost 5 bases and J lost 1, with 7 bases in between. This CDR3 is built from 13 residues. Per the germline V gene, CDR1 is MNHEY and CDR2 is SVGAGI. In DNA form, the CDR3 reads TGTGCCAGCAGTAGGGGGGGCACAGATACGCAGTATTTT. Translated, it gives CASSRGGTDTQYF.

This clonotype was counted many times. The junction departs from germline at one end; a sequencing error may be responsible. This rearrangement joins TRBV20-1 to TRBJ2-6; D is unresolved. The CDR3 consists of 14 residues. Germline CDR1 is DFQATT and CDR2 is SNEGSKA (reference sequence). This CDR3 reads CSARGDTGANVLTF. CDR3 nucleotides: TGCAGTGCCAGAGGCGATACTGGGGCCAACGTCCTGACTTTC.

This clonotype was counted between two and nine times. The chain couples TRBV5-1 to TRBJ2-3; 8 nucleotides agree with TRBD2. CDR3 length: 15 residues. The J segment lost 7 bases and the V segment lost 7 bases, leaving 14 bases of the junction unmatched. Germline-derived CDR1 and CDR2 are SGHRS and YFSETQ. CDR3 DNA sequence: TGCGCCAGCTCGGGGAGGGGAGCGGGAGTCAATACGCAGTATTTT. It yields the protein CASSGRGAGVNTQYF. Looking up the rest from reference TRBV5-1 and TRBJ2-3 gives the full variable domain: KAGVTQTPRYLIKTRGQQVTLSCSPISGHRSVSWYQQTPGQGLQFLFEYFSETQRNKGNFPGRFSGRQFSNSRSEMNVSTLELGDSALYLCASSGRGAGVNTQYFGPGTRLTVL.

Notes on this clonotype: Given a much more abundant clone one base away, this may be a read error. The CDR3 DNA reads as TGCAGTGCCAGAGGGACTAGCGGGAAGGTTGGCTACAATGAGCAGCTCTTC. This sequence encodes CSARGTSGKVGYNEQLF. This rearrangement joins TRBV20-1 to TRBJ2-1, with TRBD2 identical over 13 bases. The CDR3 runs to 17 residues. Germline V gene data show CDR1 as DFQATT and CDR2 as SNEGSKA (reference sequence).

In its sample, this clonotype was seen a few times. The V and J genes are TRBV20-1 and TRBJ2-7; the D is unclear. Germline CDR1 reads DFQATT; CDR2 reads SNEGSKA (reference sequence). V shed 1 base and J shed 0 bases, with 1 base lying between them. This CDR3 comprises 11 residues. This chain's CDR3 is CSARGSYEQYF. In DNA, the CDR3 is TGCAGTGCTAGAGGCTCCTACGAGCAGTACTTC.

This clonotype was seen repeatedly, ten times or more. The chain recombines TRBV5-1 with TRBJ1-1; D not resolved. The CDR3 has 13 amino acids. CDR1 and CDR2 from the germline V gene are SGHRS and YFSETQ. The V end was cut by 0 bases, the J end by 8 bases, with 11 bases between. The CDR3 here is CASSLERREEAFF. CDR3 coding DNA: TGCGCCAGCAGCTTGGAGAGGCGGGAAGAAGCTTTCTTT.

Here the CDR3 DNA reads TGCGCCAGCAGCAGGGACGCCTCGAACACCGGGGAGCTGTTTTTT. Translation: CASSRDASNTGELFF. The J gene is TRBJ2-2, the V gene TRBV5-1; D may match TRBD1 or TRBD2 (5 bases each). The CDR3 has 15 amino acids. The germline V gene encodes CDR1 SGHRS and CDR2 YFSETQ. Trimming took 4 bases from V and 0 from J, leaving 10 bases between them. Looking up the rest from reference TRBV5-1 and TRBJ2-2 gives the full variable domain: KAGVTQTPRYLIKTRGQQVTLSCSPISGHRSVSWYQQTPGQGLQFLFEYFSETQRNKGNFPGRFSGRQFSNSRSEMNVSTLELGDSALYLCASSRDASNTGELFFGEGSRLTVL.

This clonotype was detected ten times or more. The CDR3 region has the DNA TGTGCCAGCAGCGTAGATTTTTCGGGGGCTGAAGCTTTCTTT. This translates into CASSVDFSGAEAFF. This chain uses TRBV9 with TRBJ1-1; the D gene is possibly TRBD1 (5 bases). Germline V gene data show CDR1 as SGDLS and CDR2 as YYNGEE. Trimming took off 0 bases at V and 6 bases at J, with 12 bases between the two ends. This CDR3 has 14 amino acids.